These T cell receptor beta chains were read from a single sample in a study of blood T cell repertoires in COVID-19. Profiled with immunoSEQ multiplex PCR; TCRdb holds only in-frame clones, not every one. Among some 220,000 clones listed, 70% to 90% were seen once. The sample taken for sequencing was peripheral blood. The receptors were gathered from a man over 45 who had recovered from COVID-19. Both conserved end residues are part of each CDR3. Fields, in order: clone size, V gene, J gene, CDR3 protein. The size entry is marked missing in some rows and otherwise reads once, few, many or a size class.

>-|TRBV27|TRBJ1-1
CASSAPGQGSTEAFF
>-|TRBV30|TRBJ2-2
CAWSVNGRDTGELFF
>-|TRBV11-3|TRBJ2-5
CASSLTRGRSETQYF
>few|TRBV18|TRBJ2-7
CASSKKQGQSSPEQYF
>-|TRBV2|TRBJ2-6
CASSFQGQSSGANVLTF
>-|TRBV27|TRBJ2-7
CASSVSGQGYEQYF
>once|TRBV19|TRBJ1-3
CASSIPPTSFGNTIYF
>-|TRBV18|TRBJ2-5
CASSGDRAETQYF
>-|TRBV5-4|TRBJ2-1
CASSLGRLTSGRGGEQFF
>-|TRBV21-1|TRBJ1-1
CASRTGTGHQLDTEAFF
>-|TRBV5-5|TRBJ1-2
CASSLQVGGPYGYTF
>-|TRBV18|TRBJ2-3
CASSPPVSYRDTQYF
>-|TRBV27|TRBJ2-5
CASSPPDRVGQETQYF
>-|TRBV5-5|TRBJ2-3
CASTLRRSTDTQYF
>-|TRBV7-2|TRBJ2-7
CASSLGTGDEQYF
>-|TRBV3-1/TRBV3-2|TRBJ1-1
CASSQVSHRVSEAFF
>once|TRBV9|TRBJ2-1
CASSVDGLAGVNEQFF
>-|TRBV15|TRBJ2-1
CATSREGTSGRKNEQFF